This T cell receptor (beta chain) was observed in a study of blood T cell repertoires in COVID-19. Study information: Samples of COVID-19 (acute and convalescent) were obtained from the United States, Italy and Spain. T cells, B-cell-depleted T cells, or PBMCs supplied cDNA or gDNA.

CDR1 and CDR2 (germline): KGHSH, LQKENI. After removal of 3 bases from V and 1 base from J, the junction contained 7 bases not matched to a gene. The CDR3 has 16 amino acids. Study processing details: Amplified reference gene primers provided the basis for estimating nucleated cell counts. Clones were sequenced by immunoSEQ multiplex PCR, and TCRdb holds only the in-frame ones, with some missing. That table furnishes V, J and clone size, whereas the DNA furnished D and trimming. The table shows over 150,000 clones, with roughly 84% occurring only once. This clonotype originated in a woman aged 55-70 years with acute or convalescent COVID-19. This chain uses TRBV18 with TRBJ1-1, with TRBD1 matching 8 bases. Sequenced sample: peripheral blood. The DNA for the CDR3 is TGTGCCAGCTCACCTATGGGGGGACAGGAGAACACTGAAGCTTTCTTT. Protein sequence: CASSPMGGQENTEAFF.